The 22 T cell receptor beta chains listed next were all sequenced from one sample in a study of blood T cell repertoires in COVID-19 (dated by TCRdb to the early 2020s). Library generation was performed with the immunoSEQ multiplex PCR assay. Drawn from immuneACCESS, this table holds only the in-frame rearrangements with V and J called that TCRdb kept. Clones are partly lost; checked studies trace under half to an unresolved V gene and leave the rest unexplained. The sample table contains roughly 140,000 clones; only one count was recorded for approximately 80% of them. Jointly, the top ten make up 9.8% of the sample. The sample comprised peripheral blood. The receptors come from a woman aged 45-59 years with acute or convalescent COVID-19.

The J gene is TRBJ1-1, the V gene TRBV19; D is ambiguous. V lost 3 bases and J lost 11, with 13 bases in between. Germline V gene lookup returns CDR1 LNHDA and CDR2 SQIVND (reference sequence). This CDR3 region has 12 residues. The DNA of the CDR3 is TGTGCCAGTAGTATGCCTGCGGAGAACGCTTTCTTT. Translating it yields CASSMPAENAFF.

The table lists this clone with a few counts. V and J are TRBV21-1 and TRBJ2-3; TRBD1 is the table's D call, not checked against the DNA. TRBV21-1 is tagged as a pseudogene. The length of the CDR3 is 11 residues. CDR3 sequence reads: CASSSQGPQYF. The CDR3 nucleotides are TGTGCCAGCAGCTCACAGGGCCCGCAGTATTTT.

The chain recombines TRBV29-1 with TRBJ2-5; no clear D. Trimming removed 4 bases from V and 5 bases from J, with 11 bases in between. This CDR3 contains 12 residues. Germline assignment: CDR1 SQVTM and CDR2 ANQGSEA. CDR3 in DNA: TGCAGCGTTGTGGTGCTGCGGGAGACCCAGTACTTC. Encoded protein: CSVVVLRETQYF.

The chain carries TRBV25-1 and TRBJ2-5; 11 bases fit TRBD1. V lost 5 bases and J lost 4; bases outside the gene matches: 12. Germline CDR1 and CDR2: MGHDK and SYGVNS. This CDR3 comprises 17 residues. CDR3 amino acids: CASSPRPGTGGSETQYF. The DNA of the CDR3 is TGTGCCAGCAGTCCACGCCCCGGGACAGGGGGATCAGAGACCCAGTACTTC.

The V gene is TRBV13, the J gene TRBJ2-1, with D possibly TRBD1 on 6 matching bases. CDR3 size: 15 residues. The germline V gene encodes CDR1 PRHDT and CDR2 FYEKMQ (reference sequence). V lost 5 bases and J lost 3, with 14 bases in between. CDR3 nucleotide sequence: TGTGCCAGCAGCCCCGAGCGAGGGGGCTACAATGAGCAGTTCTTC. Residues: CASSPERGGYNEQFF.

The chain uses TRBV2 and TRBJ2-3, with D maybe TRBD1 (6 bases). This CDR3 contains 15 residues. Trimming took off 7 bases at V and 4 bases at J, with 18 bases between the two ends. The V gene's germline CDR1 is SNHLY and CDR2 FYNNEI. As DNA, the CDR3 is TGTGCCAGCACGTTGGACAGTGGAGTAGCAGATACGCAGTATTTT. Amino acids: CASTLDSGVADTQYF.

This clone has only one observation. The genes are TRBV10-2 and TRBJ1-2; 8 positions match TRBD1. The junction had 7 bases not matched to a gene; V was cut back by 6 bases and J by 4 bases. Per germline, CDR1 WSHSY and CDR2 SAAADI. The CDR3 loop spans 14 amino acids. CDR3 coding DNA: TGCGCCAGCAGCGCGGACAGGGACGGCTATGGCTACACCTTC. It translates to CASSADRDGYGYTF.

This rearrangement joins TRBV15 to TRBJ2-5, with D perhaps matching TRBD2 (5 bases). Trimming took 2 bases from V and 0 from J, leaving 16 bases between them. The CDR3 is 17 amino acids. Germline V CDR1 and CDR2: LNHNV, YYDKDF (reference sequence). In DNA form, the CDR3 reads TGTGCCACCAGCAGACAGAAAGCGGCCACCTACCAAGAGACCCAGTACTTC. The encoded protein is CATSRQKAATYQETQYF.

The chain couples TRBV6-2 or TRBV6-3 to TRBJ1-6; TRBD1 matches 10 bases. This CDR3 contains 15 residues. Germline assignment: CDR1 MNHEY and CDR2 SVGEGT. V lost 3 bases to trimming and J lost 8 bases; unmatched junction nucleotides: 4. DNA of the CDR3: TGTGCCAGCAGTTATTTCGGGACAGGGGATTCACCCCTCCACTTT. Residues: CASSYFGTGDSPLHF.

The V call is TRBV11-2, the J call TRBJ2-7; 8 bases line up with TRBD2. Trimming cost V 1 base and J 3 bases; bases outside gene matches: 2. This CDR3 has 14 residues. The V gene's germline CDR1 is SGHAT and CDR2 FQNNGV. CDR3 residues: CASSLGLAGYEQYF. Here the CDR3 DNA reads TGTGCCAGCAGCTTAGGGCTAGCGGGCTACGAGCAGTACTTC.

This sequence joins TRBV2 and TRBJ2-5, with TRBD2 matching over 7 bases. Trimming removed 7 bases from V and 1 base from J; junction bases left unmatched: 9. This CDR3 has 15 amino acids. Germline CDR1 SNHLY, CDR2 FYNNEI. CDR3 in DNA: TGTGCCAGCACGGGCGGGAGAGCATCCCAAGAGACCCAGTACTTC. Translating it yields CASTGGRASQETQYF.

J is TRBJ2-6 and V is TRBV18, with 9 positions matching TRBD1. CDR1 is KGHSH and CDR2 is LQKENI in the germline V gene. This CDR3 comprises 17 residues. Losses at the gene ends were 4 bases for V and 0 bases for J; bases not matched to a gene: 4. The CDR3: CASSRGQGTSGANVLTF. The CDR3 DNA reads as TGTGCCAGCTCACGCGGACAGGGGACCTCTGGGGCCAACGTCCTGACTTTC.

The V gene is TRBV24-1, the J gene TRBJ2-1; D is perhaps TRBD1 (6 bases). The CDR3 has 15 amino acids. V was clipped by 3 bases and J by 2 bases, with 10 bases between them. CDR1 is KGHDR and CDR2 is SFDVKD in the germline V gene. DNA of the CDR3: TGTGCCACCAGTGATCTGGACAGTGCCTACAATGAGCAGTTCTTC. This codes for CATSDLDSAYNEQFF.

The chain has TRBV5-1 and TRBJ2-1; TRBD2 agrees at 8 bases. V was pared by 0 bases and J by 3 bases, with 5 bases of the junction left unmatched. Germline CDR1 reads SGHRS; CDR2 reads YFSETQ. The CDR3 extends over 16 amino acids. The DNA of the CDR3 is TGCGCCAGCAGCTTGGCCCAACTAGCGGTCTACAATGAGCAGTTCTTC. Its protein is CASSLAQLAVYNEQFF.

The rearrangement uses TRBV18 and TRBJ2-7; D gene unclear. This CDR3 is 13 amino acids long. V was shortened by 2 bases and J by 5 bases, with 10 bases between the two germline ends. Germline CDR1 KGHSH, CDR2 LQKENI. CDR3: CASSPMVLDEQYF. The CDR3 region has the DNA TGTGCCAGCTCACCAATGGTACTGGACGAGCAGTACTTC.

The chain links TRBV6-2 or TRBV6-3 to TRBJ1-1; maybe TRBD1 (5 bases). V gave up 0 bases and J gave up 7 bases, with 15 bases separating them. This CDR3 has 15 amino acids. Germline assignment: CDR1 MNHEY and CDR2 SVGEGT. The DNA of the CDR3 is TGTGCCAGCAGTTACTCGGCCCAAACAGGTCTTGAAGCTTTCTTT. It codes for CASSYSAQTGLEAFF.

The chain carries TRBV9 and TRBJ1-2, with 8 nucleotides matching TRBD1. This CDR3 region has 13 residues. V dropped 3 bases and J dropped 4; count of bases not matched to a gene: 2. CDR1 is SGDLS and CDR2 is YYNGEE in the germline V gene. The CDR3, as DNA: TGTGCCAGCAGCGCCACAGGGGGCTATGGCTACACCTTC. It is translated as CASSATGGYGYTF.

This clone was seen just once. The chain employs TRBV7-2 and TRBJ1-6; no definite D call. The CDR3 totals 15 residues. Trimming left V 4 bases short and J 6 bases short, with 13 bases between. CDR1 and CDR2 from the germline V gene are SGHTA and FQGNSA. The CDR3 DNA sequence: TGTGCCAGCAGCTCAGTAGTACAGACTAATTCACCCCTCCACTTT. The encoded protein is CASSSVVQTNSPLHF.

This chain uses TRBV25-1 with TRBJ2-1, with 9 bases lining up with TRBD2. J was trimmed by 4 bases and V by 3 bases; bases with no gene match: 7. In germline, CDR1 is MGHDK, CDR2 SYGVNS. The CDR3 contains 16 residues. Here the CDR3 reads CASSDHGGGVYNEQFF. CDR3 nucleotide sequence: TGTGCCAGCAGTGACCATGGCGGGGGGGTATACAATGAGCAGTTCTTC.

The V gene is TRBV6-5, the J gene TRBJ1-5; TRBD1 is a possible D gene (6 bases). This CDR3 spans 13 amino acids. CDR1 and CDR2 from the germline V gene are MNHEY and SVGAGI. The V gene lost 4 bases and the J gene lost 9 bases, with 13 bases spanning the gap. CDR3 in DNA: TGTGCCAGCAGTTTTAACAGGGAACGGCCCCAGCATTTT. As protein: CASSFNRERPQHF.

V is TRBV6-5 and J is TRBJ2-7; possible D gene TRBD2, 5 bases. In germline, CDR1 is MNHEY, CDR2 SVGAGI. There are 13 residues in the CDR3. V dropped 8 bases and J dropped 3 bases, with 14 bases sitting between them. The CDR3 nucleotides read TGTGCCAGCCGGGATGATACCTACTACGAGCAGTACTTC. As protein: CASRDDTYYEQYF.

The chain recombines TRBV6-2 or TRBV6-3 with TRBJ2-1; 8 bases are a match to TRBD2. J gave up 6 bases and V 2 bases, and 3 bases lay outside the gene matches. There are 14 residues in the CDR3. The germline gives CDR1 MNHEY, CDR2 SVGEGT. CDR3 DNA: TGTGCCAGCAGTTACCCCCGGGGGGGCAATGAGCAGTTCTTC. Protein product: CASSYPRGGNEQFF.